These 23 T cell receptor beta chains came from one sample sequenced in a study of blood T cell repertoires in COVID-19. Profiling relied on immunoSEQ multiplex PCR, and the TCRdb table lists in-frame clones only, not all of them. The sample includes 95,000 to 120,000 clones, approximately 84% of them seen just once. What was sequenced was peripheral blood. Receptors originate from a man between 50 and 59 years old with acute or convalescent COVID-19.

This chain uses TRBV10-3 with TRBJ2-3; 11 bases are a match to TRBD1. V was pared by 4 bases and J by 0 bases, with 12 bases of the junction left unmatched. The CDR3 is 19 amino acids. Germline assignment: CDR1 ENHRY and CDR2 SYGVKD. The CDR3 loop reads CAISGDRGGDLRSTDTQYF. The DNA for the CDR3 is TGTGCCATCAGTGGGGACAGGGGGGGAGACCTCCGGAGCACAGATACGCAGTATTTT.

This chain connects TRBV5-6 to TRBJ1-3; D perhaps matches TRBD1 (5 bases). This CDR3 region has 17 residues. Trimming shortened V by 0 bases and J by 0 bases, and 13 bases separated the two germline ends. Germline CDR1 and CDR2: SGHDT and YYEEEE. CDR3 nucleotide sequence: TGTGCCAGCAGCTTGGGGGCAGGGCTTAACTCTGGAAACACCATATATTTT. As protein: CASSLGAGLNSGNTIYF.

This sequence joins TRBV5-6 and TRBJ1-1, with D uncertain. This CDR3 is built from 12 residues. Trimming left V 4 bases short and J 5 bases short, with 9 bases between. Germline V lookup: CDR1 SGHDT, CDR2 YYEEEE. In DNA form, the CDR3 reads TGTGCCAGCAGCCCGTCGGGGACTGAAGCTTTCTTT. It translates to CASSPSGTEAFF. Combining the CDR3 with reference TRBV5-6 and TRBJ1-1 gives the whole variable domain DAGVTQSPTHLIKTRGQQVTLRCSPKSGHDTVSWYQQALGQGPQFIFQYYEEEERQRGNFPDRFSGHQFPNYSSELNVNALLLGDSALYLCASSPSGTEAFFGQGTRLTVV.

The chain employs TRBV9 and TRBJ1-5, with D perhaps TRBD1 (6 bases). V lost 3 bases and J 5 bases, leaving 21 bases between the germline ends. The CDR3 is made up of 17 amino acids. The germline gives CDR1 SGDLS, CDR2 YYNGEE. CDR3 protein: CASSAHHTGSADQPQHF. As DNA, the CDR3 is TGTGCCAGCAGCGCCCATCATACAGGGTCCGCCGATCAGCCCCAGCATTTT.

V is TRBV6-5 and J is TRBJ1-2; 11 nucleotides agree with TRBD1. The CDR3 extends over 13 amino acids. The ends lost 6 bases at V and 9 bases at J; junction bases unmatched: 6. The germline V gene has CDR1 MNHEY and CDR2 SVGAGI. The CDR3 sequence is CASSGQGALSYTF. The DNA for the CDR3 is TGTGCCAGCAGCGGACAGGGGGCGCTGAGCTACACCTTC.

The chain couples TRBV5-4 to TRBJ1-6; D may be TRBD1 (6 bases). The germline gives CDR1 SGHNT, CDR2 YYREEE (reference sequence). The germline V and J ends were trimmed by 3 bases and 7 bases, with 20 bases remaining between them. This CDR3 spans 17 amino acids. CDR3 amino acids: CASSSTRQEVGNSPLHF. The CDR3 region has the DNA TGTGCCAGCAGCTCCACTCGACAGGAGGTGGGCAATTCACCCCTCCACTTT.

In DNA, the CDR3 is TGTGCCAGTAGTATAGTGGGCCGACCGAGGGATACTGAAGCTTTCTTT. Translating it yields CASSIVGRPRDTEAFF. The V call is TRBV19, the J call TRBJ1-1; D is unclear. This CDR3 has 16 amino acids. The germline V and J ends were trimmed by 1 base and 5 bases, with 17 bases remaining between them. Germline loops: CDR1 LNHDA, CDR2 SQIVND (reference sequence).

The chain couples TRBV6-5 to TRBJ2-2, with 9 bases matching TRBD1. The CDR3 is made up of 13 amino acids. Per the germline V gene, CDR1 is MNHEY and CDR2 is SVGAGI. The ends lost 6 bases at V and 6 bases at J; junction bases unmatched: 2. DNA of the CDR3: TGTGCCAGCAGACGGACAGGGGCCGGGGAGCTGTTTTTT. As protein: CASRRTGAGELFF.

V usage is TRBV6-5 and J usage is TRBJ2-4; D might be TRBD2 (7 bases). Per germline, CDR1 MNHEY and CDR2 SVGAGI. The V end lost 8 bases, the J end lost 6 bases, and 17 bases lay between the germline ends. The CDR3 has 14 residues. CDR3 DNA sequence: TGTGCCAGCCTGGAGGGGGGGGCTGGAAACATTCAGTACTTC. This codes for CASLEGGAGNIQYF.

The chain uses TRBV7-2 and TRBJ2-1, with TRBD1 matching 7 bases. Germline V CDR1 and CDR2: SGHTA, FQGNSA. The CDR3 runs 15 residues. Losses at the gene ends were 5 bases for V and 4 bases for J; bases not matched to a gene: 8. The CDR3 DNA is TGTGCCAGCAGCCCCACGGGACAGCCATACAATGAGCAGTTCTTC. It yields the protein CASSPTGQPYNEQFF.

V gene TRBV6-4 combines with J gene TRBJ1-5, with TRBD1 as a possible D gene (6 bases). This CDR3 has 15 residues. Germline V gives CDR1 MRHNA, CDR2 SNTAGT. Between the trimmed V and J ends, which lost 0 bases and 5 bases, there was a span of 11 bases. The CDR3 loop is CASSDSPAGDQPQHF. DNA of the CDR3: TGTGCCAGCAGTGACTCACCCGCAGGGGATCAGCCCCAGCATTTT.

Only one count was recorded for this clone. The V call is TRBV28, the J call TRBJ2-2, with unresolved D. Trimming left V 6 bases short and J 4 bases short, with 9 bases between. The CDR3 is 13 residues long. The germline gives CDR1 MDHEN, CDR2 SYDVKM. The CDR3 DNA reads TGTGCCAGCAGGCTCGAACTCACCGGGGAGCTGTTTTTT. It specifies CASRLELTGELFF.

The CDR3 coding sequence is TGCAGCGTTGCCAGGGCCGCAGATACGCAGTATTTT. Its protein is CSVARAADTQYF. The rearrangement links TRBV29-1 to TRBJ2-3; possibly TRBD1 for D (5 bases). The V and J ends lost 4 bases and 4 bases respectively, with 9 bases between them. The length of the CDR3 is 12 residues. In germline, CDR1 is SQVTM, CDR2 ANQGSEA.

The rearrangement joins TRBV6-6 to TRBJ1-2, with D possibly TRBD1 on 5 matching bases. Germline CDR1 MNHNY, CDR2 SVGAGI (reference sequence). The CDR3 runs 12 residues. Between the trimmed V and J ends, which lost 5 bases and 7 bases, there was a span of 11 bases. The CDR3 region is CASSPWGFGYTF. In nucleotides, the CDR3 is TGTGCCAGCAGTCCCTGGGGCTTTGGCTACACCTTC.

The table lists this clone with a count of one. The V call is TRBV7-9, the J call TRBJ1-2; no definite D call. Germline CDR1 reads SEHNR; CDR2 reads FQNEAQ (reference sequence). Trimming shortened V by 1 base and J by 3 bases, and 9 bases separated the two germline ends. The CDR3 is 14 amino acids. The CDR3 sequence is CASSLGAAYYGYTF. The CDR3 DNA reads as TGTGCCAGCAGCTTAGGGGCAGCATACTATGGCTACACCTTC.

The V gene is TRBV10-2, the J gene TRBJ2-5; 16 bases map to TRBD2. There are 16 residues in the CDR3. V trimming: 6 bases; J trimming: 1 base; junction bases outside the gene matches: 2. Per germline, CDR1 WSHSY and CDR2 SAAADI. For the CDR3, the DNA is TGCGCCAGCAGGGGGACTAGCGGGGGGGGCCAAGAGACCCAGTACTTC. It yields the protein CASRGTSGGGQETQYF.

The V and J genes are TRBV30 and TRBJ1-3; D remains unclear. V was shortened by 4 bases and J by 3 bases, with 7 bases between the two germline ends. CDR3 length: 12 amino acids. Germline V lookup: CDR1 GTSNPN, CDR2 SVGIG (reference sequence). CDR3: CAWNIVGNTIYF. The CDR3 region has the DNA TGTGCCTGGAATATTGTTGGAAACACCATATATTTT.

The chain employs TRBV28 and TRBJ1-5; 7 nucleotides match TRBD1. The germline V gene encodes CDR1 MDHEN and CDR2 SYDVKM. The CDR3 is made up of 13 amino acids. J gave up 6 bases and V 4 bases, and 3 bases lay outside the gene matches. For the CDR3, the DNA is TGTGCCAGCAGTTCACGGGACAGTCAGCCCCAGCATTTT. Protein: CASSSRDSQPQHF.

The chain has TRBV7-2 and TRBJ1-1; D call uncertain. The V and J ends lost 1 base and 1 base respectively, with 16 bases between them. The CDR3 is made up of 17 amino acids. Germline V CDR1 and CDR2: SGHTA, FQGNSA. The CDR3 DNA sequence: TGTGCCAGCAGCTTAGACCTCTCGACTAGGAGGAACACTGAAGCTTTCTTT. It encodes CASSLDLSTRRNTEAFF.

CDR3 region: CASSLALDPSTDTQYF. The CDR3 nucleotides read TGCGCCAGCAGCTTGGCACTCGATCCTAGCACAGATACGCAGTATTTT. This chain uses TRBV5-1 with TRBJ2-3; D call uncertain. This CDR3 has 16 amino acids. Germline loops: CDR1 SGHRS, CDR2 YFSETQ. Between the trimmed V and J ends, which lost 0 bases and 0 bases, there was a span of 11 bases.

V is TRBV11-3 and J is TRBJ2-2, with TRBD2 identical over 8 bases. The length of the CDR3 is 18 residues. J was trimmed by 5 bases and V by 1 base; bases with no gene match: 12. Germline-derived CDR1 and CDR2 are SGHNT and YENEEA. CDR3 protein: CASSLGSSGGHRTGELFF. CDR3 DNA: TGTGCCAGCAGCTTAGGTTCCAGCGGGGGTCATAGGACCGGGGAGCTGTTTTTT.

V and J are TRBV11-3 and TRBJ2-5; TRBD2 matches 10 bases. The germline V gene encodes CDR1 SGHNT and CDR2 YENEEA. V shed 4 bases and J 2 bases; nucleotides not matched to a gene: 7. This CDR3 is 16 amino acids long. CDR3 amino acids: CASSSGLAIEQETQYF. As DNA, the CDR3 is TGTGCCAGCAGCTCGGGACTAGCGATAGAACAAGAGACCCAGTACTTC.

The chain joins TRBV9 to TRBJ1-6, with D hard to call. Trimming shortened V by 0 bases and J by 4 bases, and 11 bases separated the two germline ends. Germline V gene data show CDR1 as SGDLS and CDR2 as YYNGEE. This CDR3 has 16 residues. The CDR3 is CASSVGADPYNSPLHF. DNA for the CDR3: TGTGCCAGCAGCGTAGGTGCAGATCCTTATAATTCACCCCTCCACTTT.